This T cell receptor beta chain comes out of a study of lymphopenia after photon versus proton radiotherapy. The study's findings and limits: Larger post-nadir TCR diversity loss correlated inversely with survival in deceased patients. After the lymphocyte nadir, photon-treated repertoires showed oligoclonal expansion, especially of CD8+ Temra cells. Under photons, naive T cells and diversity fell while effector/memory populations rose.

Produced via immunoSEQ multiplex PCR; TCRdb's table is partial and in-frame only. This table holds about 26,000 clones, around 83% found once. V lost 4 bases to trimming and J lost 0 bases; unmatched junction nucleotides: 4. The CDR3 loop spans 15 amino acids. Germline V gene lookup returns CDR1 SGDLS and CDR2 YYNGEE. In this sample, this clone turned up a few times. As yet, its antigen is unknown. The receptor was derived from a woman aged 50 to 60 with pancreatic cancer. J is TRBJ2-7 and V is TRBV9; 10 nucleotides agree with TRBD2. The sample consisted of peripheral blood, taken from a patient treated with photon-based radiotherapy. The CDR3 protein is CASSLTSGVSYEQYF. The CDR3 nucleotides are TGTGCCAGCAGCTTAACTAGCGGGGTCTCCTACGAGCAGTACTTC.